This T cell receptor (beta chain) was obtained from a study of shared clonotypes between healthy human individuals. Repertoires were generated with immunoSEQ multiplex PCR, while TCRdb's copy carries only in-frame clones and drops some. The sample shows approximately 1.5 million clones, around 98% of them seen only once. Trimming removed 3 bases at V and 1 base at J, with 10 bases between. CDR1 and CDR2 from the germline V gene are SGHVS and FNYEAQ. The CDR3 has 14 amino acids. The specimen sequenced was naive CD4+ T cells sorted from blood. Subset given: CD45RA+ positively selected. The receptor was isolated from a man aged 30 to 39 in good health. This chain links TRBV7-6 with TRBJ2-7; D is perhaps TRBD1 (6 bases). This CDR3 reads CASSLAGTSYEQYF. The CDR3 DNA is TGTGCCAGCAGCTTGGCCGGGACATCCTACGAGCAGTACTTC.